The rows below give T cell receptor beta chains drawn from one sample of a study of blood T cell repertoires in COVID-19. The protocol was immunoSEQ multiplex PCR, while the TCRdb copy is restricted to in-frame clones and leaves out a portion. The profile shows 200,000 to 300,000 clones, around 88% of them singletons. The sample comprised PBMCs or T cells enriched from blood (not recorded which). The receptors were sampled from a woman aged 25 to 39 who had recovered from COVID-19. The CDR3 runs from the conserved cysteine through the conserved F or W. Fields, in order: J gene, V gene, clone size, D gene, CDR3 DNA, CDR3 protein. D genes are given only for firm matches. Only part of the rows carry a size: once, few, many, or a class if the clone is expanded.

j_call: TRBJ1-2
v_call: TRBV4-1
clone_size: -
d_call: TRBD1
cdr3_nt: TGCGCCAGCAGCCAGGAGGGGACAGGAGATAACTATGGCTACACCTTC
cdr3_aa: CASSQEGTGDNYGYTF

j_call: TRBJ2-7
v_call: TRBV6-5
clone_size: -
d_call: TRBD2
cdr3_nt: TGTGCCAGCAGGGGCGGGAGGAGCTCCTACGAGCAGTACTTC
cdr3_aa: CASRGGRSSYEQYF

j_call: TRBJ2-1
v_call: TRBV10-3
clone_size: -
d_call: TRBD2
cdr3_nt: TGTGCCATCAGCACTTTAGGGACTAGCGACTACAATGAGCAGTTCTTC
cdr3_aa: CAISTLGTSDYNEQFF

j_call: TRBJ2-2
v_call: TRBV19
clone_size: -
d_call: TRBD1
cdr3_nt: TGTGCCAGTAGTACAGGACAGGGGAACACCGGGGAGCTGTTTTTT
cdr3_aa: CASSTGQGNTGELFF

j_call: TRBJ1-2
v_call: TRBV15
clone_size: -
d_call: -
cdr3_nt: TGTGCCACCAGCCGCGCTCTTGGGGCCTACTACACCTTC
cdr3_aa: CATSRALGAYYTF

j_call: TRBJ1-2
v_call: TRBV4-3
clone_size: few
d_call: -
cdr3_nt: TGCGCCAGCAGCCAAGATAAAATGAATTCAGGCGGCTACACCTTC
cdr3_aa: CASSQDKMNSGGYTF

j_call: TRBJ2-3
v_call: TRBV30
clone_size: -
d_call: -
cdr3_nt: TGTGCCTGGAGGACTACCGGGACACCAACGCAGTATTTT
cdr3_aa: CAWRTTGTPTQYF

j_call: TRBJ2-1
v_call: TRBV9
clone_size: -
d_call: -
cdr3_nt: TGTGCCAGCAGCGTAGAACCGATGAGCTCCTACAATGAGCAGTTCTTC
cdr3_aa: CASSVEPMSSYNEQFF

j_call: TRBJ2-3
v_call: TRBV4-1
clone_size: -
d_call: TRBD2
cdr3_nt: TGCGCCAGCAGCCAAGTGAAGGGAGGGGATACGCAGTATTTT
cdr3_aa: CASSQVKGGDTQYF

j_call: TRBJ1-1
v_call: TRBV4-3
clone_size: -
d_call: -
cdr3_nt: TGCGCCAGCAGCCAAGGAGGGTGGTTCACTGAAGCTTTCTTT
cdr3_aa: CASSQGGWFTEAFF

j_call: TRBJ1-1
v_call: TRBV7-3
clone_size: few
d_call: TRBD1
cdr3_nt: TGTGCCAGCAGCCTGGACAGGGGGAACACTGAAGCTTTCTTT
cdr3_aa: CASSLDRGNTEAFF

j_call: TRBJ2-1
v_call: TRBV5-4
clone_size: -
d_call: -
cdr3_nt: TGTGCCAGCAGCGTCACTAGCTCCGATGAGCAGTTCTTC
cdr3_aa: CASSVTSSDEQFF

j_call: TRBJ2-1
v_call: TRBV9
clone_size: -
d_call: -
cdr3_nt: TGTGCCAGCAGCGCTAGGGGATCCTACAATGAGCAGTTCTTC
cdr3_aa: CASSARGSYNEQFF

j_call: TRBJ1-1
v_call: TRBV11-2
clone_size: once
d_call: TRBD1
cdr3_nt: TGTGCCAGCAGCTCGGTGAGGGGGCGCACTGAAGCTTTCTTT
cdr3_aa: CASSSVRGRTEAFF

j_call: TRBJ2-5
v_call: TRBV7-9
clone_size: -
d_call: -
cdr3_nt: TGTGCCAGCAGCGTTGGGGGCCATTTGGGCGAGACCCAGTACTTC
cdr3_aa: CASSVGGHLGETQYF